Sequencing of this T cell receptor (beta chain) was carried out in a study of cytotoxic CD8 clonotypes in ibrutinib-treated CLL. The intended depth for sequencing was 1 in 200,000 to 1 in 1 million T cells. Some clones are missing from TCRdb's copy, which holds only in-frame ones; the method was immunoSEQ multiplex PCR. The profile shows about 200,000 clones, 55% to 85% of them singletons. This material consisted of PBMCs, taken after 24 months of ibrutinib treatment. The source of this sequence is a human donor with chronic lymphocytic leukemia.

The CDR3 nucleotides read TGTGCCAGCAGCCGGAAGCGGGAGGCTACCTACGAGCAGTACTTC. Translation: CASSRKREATYEQYF. The chain has TRBV7-2 and TRBJ2-7; 9 positions match TRBD2. This CDR3 is built from 15 residues. J lost 2 bases, V lost 5 bases, and 7 bases had no gene match. Germline CDR1 SGHTA, CDR2 FQGNSA.